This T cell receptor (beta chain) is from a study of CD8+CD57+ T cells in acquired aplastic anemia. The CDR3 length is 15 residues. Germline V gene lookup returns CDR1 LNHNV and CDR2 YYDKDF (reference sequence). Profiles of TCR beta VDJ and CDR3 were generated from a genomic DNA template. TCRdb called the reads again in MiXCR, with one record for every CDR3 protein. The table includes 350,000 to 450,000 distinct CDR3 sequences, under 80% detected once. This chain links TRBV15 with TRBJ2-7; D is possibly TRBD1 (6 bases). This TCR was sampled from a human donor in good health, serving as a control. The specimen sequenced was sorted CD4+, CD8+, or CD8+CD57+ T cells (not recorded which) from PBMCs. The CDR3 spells CPSSVQSGGYNEQYF. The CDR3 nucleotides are TGTCCCTCCAGCGTTCAATCTGGGGGCTACAATGAGCAGTACTTC.